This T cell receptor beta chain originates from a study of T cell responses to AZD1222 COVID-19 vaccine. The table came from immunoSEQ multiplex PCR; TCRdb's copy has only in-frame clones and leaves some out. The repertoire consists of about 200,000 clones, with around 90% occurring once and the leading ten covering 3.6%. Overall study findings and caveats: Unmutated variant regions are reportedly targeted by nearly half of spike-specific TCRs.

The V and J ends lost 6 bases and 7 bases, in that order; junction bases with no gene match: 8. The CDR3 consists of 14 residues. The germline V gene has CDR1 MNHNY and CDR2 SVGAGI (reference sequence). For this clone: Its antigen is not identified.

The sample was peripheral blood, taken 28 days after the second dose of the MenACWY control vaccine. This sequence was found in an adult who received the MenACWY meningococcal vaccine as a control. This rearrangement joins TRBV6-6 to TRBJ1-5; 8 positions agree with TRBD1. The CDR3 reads CASRLDRGDQPQHF. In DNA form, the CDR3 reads TGTGCCAGCAGACTCGACAGGGGTGACCAGCCCCAGCATTTT.